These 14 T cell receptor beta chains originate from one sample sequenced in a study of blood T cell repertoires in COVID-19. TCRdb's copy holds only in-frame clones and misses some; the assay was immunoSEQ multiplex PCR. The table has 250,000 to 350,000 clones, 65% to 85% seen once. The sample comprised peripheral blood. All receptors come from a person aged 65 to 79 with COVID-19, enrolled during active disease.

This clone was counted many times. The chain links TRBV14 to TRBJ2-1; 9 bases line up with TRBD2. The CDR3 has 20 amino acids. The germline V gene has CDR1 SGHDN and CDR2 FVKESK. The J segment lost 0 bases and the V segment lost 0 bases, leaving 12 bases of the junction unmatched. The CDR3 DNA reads TGTGCCAGCAGCCAAGAAGGACAGAGCGGGGGGCCGTACTCCTACAATGAGCAGTTCTTC. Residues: CASSQEGQSGGPYSYNEQFF.

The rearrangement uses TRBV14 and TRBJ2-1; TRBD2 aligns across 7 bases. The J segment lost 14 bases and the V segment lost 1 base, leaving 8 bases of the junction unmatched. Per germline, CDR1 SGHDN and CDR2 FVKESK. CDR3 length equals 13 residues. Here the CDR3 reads CASSQVNGRTKFF. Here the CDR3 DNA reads TGTGCCAGCAGCCAAGTGAACGGGAGGACGAAGTTCTTC.

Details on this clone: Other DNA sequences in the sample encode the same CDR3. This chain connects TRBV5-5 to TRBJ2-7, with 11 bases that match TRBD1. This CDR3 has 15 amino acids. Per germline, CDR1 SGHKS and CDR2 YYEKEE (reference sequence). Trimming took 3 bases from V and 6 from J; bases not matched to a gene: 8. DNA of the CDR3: TGTGCCAGCAGCTCGGACAGGGGGCGGGGGGGCGAGCAGTACTTC. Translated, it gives CASSSDRGRGGEQYF.

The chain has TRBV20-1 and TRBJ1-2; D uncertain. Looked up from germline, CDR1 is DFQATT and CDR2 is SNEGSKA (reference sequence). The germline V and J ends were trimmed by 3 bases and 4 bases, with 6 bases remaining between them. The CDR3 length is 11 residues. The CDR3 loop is CSASGIYGYTF. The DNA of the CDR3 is TGCAGTGCTAGTGGTATCTATGGCTACACCTTC.

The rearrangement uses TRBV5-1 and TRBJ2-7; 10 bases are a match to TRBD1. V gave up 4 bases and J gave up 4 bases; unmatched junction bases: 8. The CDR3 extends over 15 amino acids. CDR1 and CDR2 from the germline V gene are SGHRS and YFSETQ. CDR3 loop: CASSLRPGQGYEQYF. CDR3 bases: TGCGCCAGCAGCCTACGTCCGGGACAGGGGTACGAGCAGTACTTC.

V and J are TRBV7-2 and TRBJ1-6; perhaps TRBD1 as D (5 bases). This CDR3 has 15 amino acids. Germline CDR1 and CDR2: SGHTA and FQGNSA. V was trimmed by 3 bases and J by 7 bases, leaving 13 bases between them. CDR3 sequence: CASSLGGVGNSPLHF. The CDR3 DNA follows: TGTGCCAGCAGCTTGGGGGGGGTCGGGAATTCACCCCTCCACTTT.

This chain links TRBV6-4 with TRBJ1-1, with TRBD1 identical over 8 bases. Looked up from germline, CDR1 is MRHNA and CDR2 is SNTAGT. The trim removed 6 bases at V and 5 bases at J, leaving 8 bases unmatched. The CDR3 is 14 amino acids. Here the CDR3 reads CASRPERTGTEAFF. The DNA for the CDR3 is TGTGCCAGCAGACCCGAAAGGACAGGGACTGAAGCTTTCTTT.

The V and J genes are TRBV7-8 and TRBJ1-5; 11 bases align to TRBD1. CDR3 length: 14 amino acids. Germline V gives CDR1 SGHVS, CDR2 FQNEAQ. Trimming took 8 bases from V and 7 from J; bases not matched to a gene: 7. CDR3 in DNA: TGTGCCAGCGCACAAGGGACAGGGGGACAGCCCCAGCATTTT. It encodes CASAQGTGGQPQHF.

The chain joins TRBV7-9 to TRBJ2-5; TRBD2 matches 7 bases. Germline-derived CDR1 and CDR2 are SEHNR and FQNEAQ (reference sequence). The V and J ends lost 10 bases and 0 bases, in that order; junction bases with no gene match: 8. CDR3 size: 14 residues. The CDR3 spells CATALGGYQETQYF. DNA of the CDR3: TGTGCCACCGCACTGGGGGGGTACCAAGAGACCCAGTACTTC.

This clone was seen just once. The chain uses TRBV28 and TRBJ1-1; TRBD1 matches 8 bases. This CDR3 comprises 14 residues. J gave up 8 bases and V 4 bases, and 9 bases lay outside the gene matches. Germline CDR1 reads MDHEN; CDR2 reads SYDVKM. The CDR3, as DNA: TGTGCCAGCAGTTGGAATTTGGACAGGGTCGAAGCTTTCTTT. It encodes CASSWNLDRVEAFF.

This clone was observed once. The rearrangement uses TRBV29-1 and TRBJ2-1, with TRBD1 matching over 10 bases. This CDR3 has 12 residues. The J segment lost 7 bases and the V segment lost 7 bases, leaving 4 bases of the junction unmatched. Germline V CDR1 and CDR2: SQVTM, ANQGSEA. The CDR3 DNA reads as TGCAGCGCGGACAGGGGGTCGAATGAGCAGTTCTTC. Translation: CSADRGSNEQFF.

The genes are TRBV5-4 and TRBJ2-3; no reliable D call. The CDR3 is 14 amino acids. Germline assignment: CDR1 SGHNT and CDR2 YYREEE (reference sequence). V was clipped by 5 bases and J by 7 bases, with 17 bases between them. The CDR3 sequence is CASRLSPDTHTQYF. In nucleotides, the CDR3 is TGTGCCAGCAGGCTTTCCCCAGACACCCATACGCAGTATTTT.

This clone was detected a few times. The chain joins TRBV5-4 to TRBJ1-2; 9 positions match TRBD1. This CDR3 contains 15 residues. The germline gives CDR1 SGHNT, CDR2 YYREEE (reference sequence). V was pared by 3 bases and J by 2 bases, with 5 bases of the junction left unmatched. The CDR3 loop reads CASSSTGTGNYGYTF. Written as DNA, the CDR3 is TGTGCCAGCAGCTCTACCGGGACAGGGAACTATGGCTACACCTTC.

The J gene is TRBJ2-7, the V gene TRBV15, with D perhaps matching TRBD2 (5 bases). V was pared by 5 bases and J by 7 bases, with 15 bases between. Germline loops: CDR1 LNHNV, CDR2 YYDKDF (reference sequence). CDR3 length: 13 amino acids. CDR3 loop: CATSPSRTGEQYF. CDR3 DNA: TGTGCCACCAGCCCCTCCCGTACGGGAGAGCAGTACTTC.